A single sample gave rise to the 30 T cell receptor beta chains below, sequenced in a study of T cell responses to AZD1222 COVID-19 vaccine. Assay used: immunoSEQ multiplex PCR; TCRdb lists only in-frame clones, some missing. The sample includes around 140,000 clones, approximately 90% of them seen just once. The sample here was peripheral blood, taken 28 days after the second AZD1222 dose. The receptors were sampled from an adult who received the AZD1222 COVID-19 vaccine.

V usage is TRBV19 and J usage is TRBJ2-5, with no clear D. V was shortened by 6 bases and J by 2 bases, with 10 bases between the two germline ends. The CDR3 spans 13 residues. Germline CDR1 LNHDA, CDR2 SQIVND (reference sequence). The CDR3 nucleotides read TGTGCCAGTAGAAAACCCCAACAAGAGACCCAGTACTTC. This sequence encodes CASRKPQQETQYF.

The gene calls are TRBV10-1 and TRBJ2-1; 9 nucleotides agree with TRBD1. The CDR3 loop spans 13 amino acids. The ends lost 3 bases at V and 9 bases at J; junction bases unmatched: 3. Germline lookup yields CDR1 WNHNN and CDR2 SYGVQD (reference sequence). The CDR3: CASSDGTGTEQFF. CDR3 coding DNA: TGCGCCAGCAGTGACGGGACAGGGACTGAGCAGTTCTTC.

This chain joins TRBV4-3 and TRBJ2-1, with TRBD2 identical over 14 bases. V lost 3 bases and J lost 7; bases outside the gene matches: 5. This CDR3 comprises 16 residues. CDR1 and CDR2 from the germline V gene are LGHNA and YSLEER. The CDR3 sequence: CASSQGLAGVSNEQFF. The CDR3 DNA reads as TGCGCCAGCAGCCAGGGACTAGCGGGAGTAAGTAATGAGCAGTTCTTC.

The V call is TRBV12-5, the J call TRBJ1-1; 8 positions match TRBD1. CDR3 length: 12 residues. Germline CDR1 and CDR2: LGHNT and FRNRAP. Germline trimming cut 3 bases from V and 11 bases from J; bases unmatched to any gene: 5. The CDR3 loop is CASGFTTGAAFF. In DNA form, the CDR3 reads TGTGCTAGTGGTTTCACGACAGGGGCCGCTTTCTTT.

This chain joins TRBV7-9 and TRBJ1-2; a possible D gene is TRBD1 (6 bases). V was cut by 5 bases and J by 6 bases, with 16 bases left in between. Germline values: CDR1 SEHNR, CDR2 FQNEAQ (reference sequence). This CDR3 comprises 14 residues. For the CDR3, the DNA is TGTGCCAGCAGCCCTCAGGGGCCCGTAGATGGCTACACCTTC. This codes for CASSPQGPVDGYTF.

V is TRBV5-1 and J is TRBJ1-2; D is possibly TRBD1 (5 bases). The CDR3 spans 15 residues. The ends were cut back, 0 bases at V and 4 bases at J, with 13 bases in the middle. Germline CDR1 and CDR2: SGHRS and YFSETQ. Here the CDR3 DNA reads TGCGCCAGCAGCTTGGAAGGGGCTGGAGGCTATGGCTACACCTTC. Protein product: CASSLEGAGGYGYTF.

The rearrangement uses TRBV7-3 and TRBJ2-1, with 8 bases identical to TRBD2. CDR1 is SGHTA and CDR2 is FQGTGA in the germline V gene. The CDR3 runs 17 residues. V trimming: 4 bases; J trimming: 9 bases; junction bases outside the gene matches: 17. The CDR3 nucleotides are TGTGCCAGCAGCTCCGTCCACGCGGGACTAGTGGGTCGTGAGCAGTTCTTC. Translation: CASSSVHAGLVGREQFF. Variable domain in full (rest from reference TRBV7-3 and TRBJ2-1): GAGVSQTPSNKVTEKGKYVELRCDPISGHTALYWYRQSLGQGPEFLIYFQGTGAADDSGLPNDRFFAVRPEGSVSTLKIQRTERGDSAVYLCASSSVHAGLVGREQFFGPGTRLTVL.

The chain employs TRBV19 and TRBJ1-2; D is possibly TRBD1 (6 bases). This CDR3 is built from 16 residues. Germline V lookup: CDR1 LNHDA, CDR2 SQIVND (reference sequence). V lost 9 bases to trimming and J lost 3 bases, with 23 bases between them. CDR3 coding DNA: TGTGCCAGCCGTTGGTCAGGGGAACATTGGGACTATGGCTACACCTTC. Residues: CASRWSGEHWDYGYTF.

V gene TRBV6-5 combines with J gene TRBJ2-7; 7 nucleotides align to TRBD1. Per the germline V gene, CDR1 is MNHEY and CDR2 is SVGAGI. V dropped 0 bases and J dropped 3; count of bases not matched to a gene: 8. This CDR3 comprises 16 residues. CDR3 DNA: TGTGCCAGCAGTTACTCGACAGGGCAGGACCTCTACGAGCAGTACTTC. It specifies CASSYSTGQDLYEQYF.

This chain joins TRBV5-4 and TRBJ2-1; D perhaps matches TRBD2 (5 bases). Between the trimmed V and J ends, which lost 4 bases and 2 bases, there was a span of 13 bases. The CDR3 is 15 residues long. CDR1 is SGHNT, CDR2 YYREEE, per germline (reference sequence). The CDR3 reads CASSPPPGAYNEQFF. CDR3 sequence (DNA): TGTGCCAGCAGCCCTCCCCCCGGGGCCTACAATGAGCAGTTCTTC.

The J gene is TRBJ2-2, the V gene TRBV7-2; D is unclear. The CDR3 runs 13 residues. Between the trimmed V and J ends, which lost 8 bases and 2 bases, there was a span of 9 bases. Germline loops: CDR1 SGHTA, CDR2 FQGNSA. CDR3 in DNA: TGTGCCAGCCGTGGCACCAACACCGGGGAGCTGTTTTTT. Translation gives CASRGTNTGELFF.

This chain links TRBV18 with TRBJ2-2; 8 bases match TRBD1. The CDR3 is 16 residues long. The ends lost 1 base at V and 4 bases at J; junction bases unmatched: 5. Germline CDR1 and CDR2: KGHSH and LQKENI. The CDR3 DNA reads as TGTGCCAGCTCACCACGCACCAGGGGGCTCACCGGGGAGCTGTTTTTT. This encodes CASSPRTRGLTGELFF. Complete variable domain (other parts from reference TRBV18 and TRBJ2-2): NAGVMQNPRHLVRRRGQEARLRCSPMKGHSHVYWYRQLPEEGLKFMVYLQKENIIDESGMPKERFSAEFPKEGPSILRIQQVVRGDSAAYFCASSPRTRGLTGELFFGEGSRLTVL.

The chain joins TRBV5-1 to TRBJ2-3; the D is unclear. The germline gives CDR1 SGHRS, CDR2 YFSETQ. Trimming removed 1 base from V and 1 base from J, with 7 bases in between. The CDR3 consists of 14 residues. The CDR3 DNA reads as TGCGCCAGCAGCTTGCTTCGGGGCACAGATACGCAGTATTTT. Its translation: CASSLLRGTDTQYF.

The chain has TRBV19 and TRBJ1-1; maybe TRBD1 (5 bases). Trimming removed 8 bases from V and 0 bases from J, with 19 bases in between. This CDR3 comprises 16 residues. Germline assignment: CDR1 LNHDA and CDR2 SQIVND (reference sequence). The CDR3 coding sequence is TGTGCCAGTGGTACGGGACCCGGAGGCGTGAACACTGAAGCTTTCTTT. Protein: CASGTGPGGVNTEAFF.

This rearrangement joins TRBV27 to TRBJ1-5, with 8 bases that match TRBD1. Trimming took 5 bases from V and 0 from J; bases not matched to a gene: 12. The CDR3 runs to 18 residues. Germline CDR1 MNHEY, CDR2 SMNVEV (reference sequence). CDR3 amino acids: CASSPLRGRKYSNQPQHF. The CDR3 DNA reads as TGTGCCAGCAGTCCCCTCAGGGGGCGGAAGTATAGCAATCAGCCCCAGCATTTT.

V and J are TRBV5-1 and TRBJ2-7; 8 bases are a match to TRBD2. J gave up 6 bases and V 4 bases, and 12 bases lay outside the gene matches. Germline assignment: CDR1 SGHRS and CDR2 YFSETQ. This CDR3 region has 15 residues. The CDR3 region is CASSLPTGGFSEQYF. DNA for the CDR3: TGCGCCAGCAGCCTTCCCACGGGAGGGTTCAGCGAGCAGTACTTC.

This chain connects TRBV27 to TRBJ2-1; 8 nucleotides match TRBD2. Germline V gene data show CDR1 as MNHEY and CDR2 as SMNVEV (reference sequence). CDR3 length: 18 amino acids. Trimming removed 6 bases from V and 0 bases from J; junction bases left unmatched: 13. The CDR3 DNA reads TGTGCCAGCAGGGGACTAGGGACTTCTAGGAGCTCCTACAATGAGCAGTTCTTC. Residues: CASRGLGTSRSSYNEQFF.

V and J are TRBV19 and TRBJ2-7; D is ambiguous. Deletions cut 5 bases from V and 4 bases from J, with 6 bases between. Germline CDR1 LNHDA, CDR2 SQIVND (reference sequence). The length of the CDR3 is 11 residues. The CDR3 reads CASSDGYEQYF. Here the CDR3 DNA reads TGTGCCAGTAGTGACGGGTACGAGCAGTACTTC.

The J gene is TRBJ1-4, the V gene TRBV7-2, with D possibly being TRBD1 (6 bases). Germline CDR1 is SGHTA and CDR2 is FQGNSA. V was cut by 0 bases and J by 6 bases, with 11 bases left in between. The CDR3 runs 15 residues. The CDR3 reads CASSLAGGGDEKLFF. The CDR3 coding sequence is TGTGCCAGCAGCTTAGCGGGCGGGGGCGATGAAAAACTGTTTTTT.

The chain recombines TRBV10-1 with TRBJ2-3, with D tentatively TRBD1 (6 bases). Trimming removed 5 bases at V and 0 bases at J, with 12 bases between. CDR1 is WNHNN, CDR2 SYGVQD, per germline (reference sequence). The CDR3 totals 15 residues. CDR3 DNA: TGCGCCAGCAGTACGGACAGACCTAGCACAGATACGCAGTATTTT. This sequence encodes CASSTDRPSTDTQYF.

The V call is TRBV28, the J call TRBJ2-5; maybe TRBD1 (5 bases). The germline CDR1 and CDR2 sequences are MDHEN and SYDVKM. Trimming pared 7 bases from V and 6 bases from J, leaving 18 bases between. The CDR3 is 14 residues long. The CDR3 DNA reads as TGTGCCAGCACCCCGCAGACAGAATGGCAGACCCAGTACTTC. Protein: CASTPQTEWQTQYF.

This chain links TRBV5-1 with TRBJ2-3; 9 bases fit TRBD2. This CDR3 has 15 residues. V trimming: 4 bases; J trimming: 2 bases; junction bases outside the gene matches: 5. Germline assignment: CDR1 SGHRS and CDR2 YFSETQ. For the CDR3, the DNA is TGCGCCAGCAGCATTGGACTAGCGTCCACAGATACGCAGTATTTT. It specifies CASSIGLASTDTQYF.

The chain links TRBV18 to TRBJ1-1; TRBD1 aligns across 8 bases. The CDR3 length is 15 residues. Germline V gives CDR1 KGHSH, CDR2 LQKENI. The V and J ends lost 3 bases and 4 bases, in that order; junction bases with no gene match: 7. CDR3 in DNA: TGTGCCAGCTCACCGACAGGGGTTGTTCTCACTGAAGCTTTCTTT. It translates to CASSPTGVVLTEAFF.

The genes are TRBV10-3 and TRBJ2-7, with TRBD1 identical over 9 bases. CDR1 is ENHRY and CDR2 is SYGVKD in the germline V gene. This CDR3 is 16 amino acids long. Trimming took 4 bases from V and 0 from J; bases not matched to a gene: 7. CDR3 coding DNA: TGTGCCATCAGTGGTGGCGGGACAGGGAGCTCCTACGAGCAGTACTTC. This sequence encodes CAISGGGTGSSYEQYF.

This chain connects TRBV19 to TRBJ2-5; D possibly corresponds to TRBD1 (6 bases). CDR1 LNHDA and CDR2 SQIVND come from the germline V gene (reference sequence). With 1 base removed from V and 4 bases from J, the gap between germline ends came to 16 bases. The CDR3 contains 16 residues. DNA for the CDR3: TGTGCCAGTAGTATAGCACGAGGGGGTGGCCGAGAGACCCAGTACTTC. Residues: CASSIARGGGRETQYF.

As DNA, the CDR3 is TGTGCCAGTAGTATCTTTCCGCGGGAGCAGTTCTTC. It yields the protein CASSIFPREQFF. The chain combines TRBV19 with TRBJ2-1; D unclear. CDR1 is LNHDA and CDR2 is SQIVND in the germline V gene (reference sequence). The CDR3 is made up of 12 amino acids. Trimming pared 3 bases from V and 10 bases from J, leaving 10 bases between.

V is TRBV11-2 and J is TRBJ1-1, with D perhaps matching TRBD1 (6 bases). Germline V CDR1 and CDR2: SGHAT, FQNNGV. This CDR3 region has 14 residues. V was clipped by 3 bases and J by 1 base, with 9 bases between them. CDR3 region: CASSLSRGNTEAFF. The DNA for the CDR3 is TGTGCCAGCAGCTTGTCCAGGGGGAACACTGAAGCTTTCTTT.

The CDR3 bases are TGTGCCAGCAGCGTAAACCGGCTTCCTAACACCGGGGAGCTGTTTTTT. This translates into CASSVNRLPNTGELFF. The chain is built from TRBV9 and TRBJ2-2; D gene ambiguous. The CDR3 contains 16 residues. Germline lookup yields CDR1 SGDLS and CDR2 YYNGEE. V lost 1 base and J 2 bases, leaving 12 bases between the germline ends.

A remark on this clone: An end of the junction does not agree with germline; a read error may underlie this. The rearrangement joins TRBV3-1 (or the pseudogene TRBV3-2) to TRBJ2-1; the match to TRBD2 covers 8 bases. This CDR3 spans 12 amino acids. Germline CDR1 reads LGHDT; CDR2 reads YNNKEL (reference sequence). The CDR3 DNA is TGTGCCAGCAGCCAACGGGAGGGGCCCCCTCTCTTC. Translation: CASSQREGPPLF.

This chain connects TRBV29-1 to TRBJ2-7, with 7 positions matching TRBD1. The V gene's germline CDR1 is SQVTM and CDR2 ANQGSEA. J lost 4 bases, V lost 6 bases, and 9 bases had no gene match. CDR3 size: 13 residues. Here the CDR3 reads CSVSTGKLYEQYF. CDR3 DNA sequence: TGCAGCGTCTCGACAGGGAAGCTGTACGAGCAGTACTTC.